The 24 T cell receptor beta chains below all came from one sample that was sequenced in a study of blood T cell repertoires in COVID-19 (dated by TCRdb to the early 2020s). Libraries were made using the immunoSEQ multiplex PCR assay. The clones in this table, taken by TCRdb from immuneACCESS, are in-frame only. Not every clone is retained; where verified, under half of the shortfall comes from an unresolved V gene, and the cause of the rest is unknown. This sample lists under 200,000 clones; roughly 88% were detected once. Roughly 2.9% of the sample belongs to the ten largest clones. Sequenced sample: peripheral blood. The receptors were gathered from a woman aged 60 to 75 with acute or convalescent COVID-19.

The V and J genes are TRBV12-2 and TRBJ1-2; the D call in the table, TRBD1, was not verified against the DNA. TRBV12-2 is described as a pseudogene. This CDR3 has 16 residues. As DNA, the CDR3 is TGTGCAAGTCGCTTAGTTGGACAGGCATTATTATATGGCTACACCTTC. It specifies CASRLVGQALLYGYTF.

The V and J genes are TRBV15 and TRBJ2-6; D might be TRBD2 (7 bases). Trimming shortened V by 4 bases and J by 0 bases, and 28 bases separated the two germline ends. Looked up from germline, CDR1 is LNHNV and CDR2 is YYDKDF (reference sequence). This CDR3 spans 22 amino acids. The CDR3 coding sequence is TGTGCCACCAGCACCGCGAGATGGGGCCGCGGGGGCCCACACTCTGGGGCCAACGTCCTGACTTTC. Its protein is CATSTARWGRGGPHSGANVLTF.

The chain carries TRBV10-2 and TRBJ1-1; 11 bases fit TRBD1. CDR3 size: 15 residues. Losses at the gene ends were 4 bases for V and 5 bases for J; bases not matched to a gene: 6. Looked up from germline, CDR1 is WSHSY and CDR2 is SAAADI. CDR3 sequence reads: CASSVPDRGRTEAFF. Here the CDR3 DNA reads TGCGCCAGCAGTGTTCCGGACAGGGGGCGGACTGAAGCTTTCTTT.

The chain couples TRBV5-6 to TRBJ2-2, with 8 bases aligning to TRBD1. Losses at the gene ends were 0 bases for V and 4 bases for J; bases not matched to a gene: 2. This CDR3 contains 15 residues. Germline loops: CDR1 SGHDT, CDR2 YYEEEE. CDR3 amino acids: CASSLGTGRTGELFF. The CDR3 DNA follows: TGTGCCAGCAGCTTGGGGACAGGGCGCACCGGGGAGCTGTTTTTT.

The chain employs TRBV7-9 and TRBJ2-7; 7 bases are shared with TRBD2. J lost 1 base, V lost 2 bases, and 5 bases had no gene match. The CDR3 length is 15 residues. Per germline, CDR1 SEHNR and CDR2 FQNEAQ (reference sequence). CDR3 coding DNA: TGTGCCAGCAGCTTACTTGGGCGGGGGTCCTACGAGCAGTACTTC. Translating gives CASSLLGRGSYEQYF.

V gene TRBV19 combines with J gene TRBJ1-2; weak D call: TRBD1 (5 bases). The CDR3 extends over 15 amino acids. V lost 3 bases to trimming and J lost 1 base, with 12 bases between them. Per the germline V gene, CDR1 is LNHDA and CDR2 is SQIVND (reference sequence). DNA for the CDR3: TGTGCCAGTAGTATTCACGGGGGTGTTAACTATGGCTACACCTTC. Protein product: CASSIHGGVNYGYTF.

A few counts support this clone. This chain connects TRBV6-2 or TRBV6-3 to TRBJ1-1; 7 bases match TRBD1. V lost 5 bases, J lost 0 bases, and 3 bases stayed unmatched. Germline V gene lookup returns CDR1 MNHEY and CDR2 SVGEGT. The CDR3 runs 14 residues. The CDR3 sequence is CASSRDSLNTEAFF. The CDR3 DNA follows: TGTGCCAGCAGTCGGGACAGTTTGAACACTGAAGCTTTCTTT.

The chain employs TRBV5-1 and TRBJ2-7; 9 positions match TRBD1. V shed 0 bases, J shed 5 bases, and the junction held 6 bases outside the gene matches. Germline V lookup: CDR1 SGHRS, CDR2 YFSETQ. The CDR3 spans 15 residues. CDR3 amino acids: CASSLDGTGYNEQYF. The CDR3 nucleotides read TGCGCCAGCAGCTTGGACGGGACAGGGTACAACGAGCAGTACTTC.

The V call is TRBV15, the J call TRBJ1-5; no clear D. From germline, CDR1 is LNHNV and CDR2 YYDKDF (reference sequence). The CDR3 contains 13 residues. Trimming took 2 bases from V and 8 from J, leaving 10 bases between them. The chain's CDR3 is CATSRSPGEPQHF. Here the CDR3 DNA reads TGTGCCACCAGCAGATCGCCCGGGGAGCCCCAGCATTTT.

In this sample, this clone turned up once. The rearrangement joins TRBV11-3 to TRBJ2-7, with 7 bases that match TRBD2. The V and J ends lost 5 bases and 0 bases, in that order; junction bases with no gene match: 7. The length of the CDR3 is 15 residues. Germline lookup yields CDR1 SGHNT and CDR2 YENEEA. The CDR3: CASSRGGPSSYEQYF. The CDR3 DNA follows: TGTGCCAGCAGCCGCGGGGGTCCAAGCTCCTACGAGCAGTACTTC.

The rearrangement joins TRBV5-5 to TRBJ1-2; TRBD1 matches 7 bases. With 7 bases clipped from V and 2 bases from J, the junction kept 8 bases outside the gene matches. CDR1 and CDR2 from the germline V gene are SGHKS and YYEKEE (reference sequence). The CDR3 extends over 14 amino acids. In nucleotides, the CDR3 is TGTGCCAGCCGACTGACAGGGACAAACTATGGCTACACCTTC. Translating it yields CASRLTGTNYGYTF.

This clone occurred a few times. CDR3 bases: TGTGCCACCGGGGACAGCTACAATGAGCAGTTCTTC. The encoded protein is CATGDSYNEQFF. This sequence joins TRBV10-3 and TRBJ2-1; 7 bases fit TRBD1. Looked up from germline, CDR1 is ENHRY and CDR2 is SYGVKD. V gave up 10 bases and J gave up 3 bases; unmatched junction bases: 3. The CDR3 contains 12 residues.

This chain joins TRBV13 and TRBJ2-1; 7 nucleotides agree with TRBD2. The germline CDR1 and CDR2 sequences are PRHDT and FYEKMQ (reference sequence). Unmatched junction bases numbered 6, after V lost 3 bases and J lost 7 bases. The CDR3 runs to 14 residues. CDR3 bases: TGTGCCAGCAGCTTCTGGCGGGGGTGGAATGAGCAGTTCTTC. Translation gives CASSFWRGWNEQFF.

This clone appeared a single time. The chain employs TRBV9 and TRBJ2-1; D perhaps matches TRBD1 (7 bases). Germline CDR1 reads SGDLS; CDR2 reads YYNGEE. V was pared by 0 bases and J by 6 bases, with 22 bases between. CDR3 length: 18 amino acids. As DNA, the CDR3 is TGTGCCAGCAGCGTAGACCCCCGCGGCGGGACAGCCCTCAATGAGCAGTTCTTC. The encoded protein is CASSVDPRGGTALNEQFF.

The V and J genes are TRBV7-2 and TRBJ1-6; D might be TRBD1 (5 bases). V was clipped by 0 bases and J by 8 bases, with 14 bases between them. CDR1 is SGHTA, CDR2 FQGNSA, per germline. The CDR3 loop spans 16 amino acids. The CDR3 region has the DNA TGTGCCAGCAGCTTAGCCCTGTGGGGAGGGGATTCACCCCTCCACTTT. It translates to CASSLALWGGDSPLHF.

The CDR3 DNA follows: TGTGCCAGCAGCTCGGCTCCGGGCTATCAGGGGGGAACAGATGGCTACACCTTC. Protein: CASSSAPGYQGGTDGYTF. The V call is TRBV5-6, the J call TRBJ1-2; 7 bases agree with TRBD1. The length of the CDR3 is 18 residues. After removal of 3 bases from V and 6 bases from J, the junction contained 20 bases not matched to a gene. Germline CDR1 is SGHDT and CDR2 is YYEEEE.

The CDR3 spells CSAPRGDEQYF. In DNA form, the CDR3 reads TGCAGTGCCCCCCGGGGGGACGAGCAGTACTTC. The chain uses TRBV20-1 and TRBJ2-7; 7 nucleotides agree with TRBD2. Trimming took 6 bases from V and 5 from J; bases not matched to a gene: 4. Per germline, CDR1 DFQATT and CDR2 SNEGSKA (reference sequence). The CDR3 totals 11 residues.

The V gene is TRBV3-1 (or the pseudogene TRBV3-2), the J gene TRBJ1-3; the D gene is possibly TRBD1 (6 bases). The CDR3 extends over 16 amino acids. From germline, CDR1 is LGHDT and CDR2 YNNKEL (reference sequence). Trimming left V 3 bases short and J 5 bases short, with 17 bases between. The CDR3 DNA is TGTGCCAGCAGCCATGCGATAACAGGGTTGAGAAACACCATATATTTT. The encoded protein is CASSHAITGLRNTIYF.

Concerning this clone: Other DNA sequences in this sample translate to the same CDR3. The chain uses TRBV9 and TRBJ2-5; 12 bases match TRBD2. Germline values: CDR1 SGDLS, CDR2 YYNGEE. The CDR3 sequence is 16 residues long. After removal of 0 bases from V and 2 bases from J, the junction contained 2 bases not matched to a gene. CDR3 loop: CASSVGLAGGQETQYF. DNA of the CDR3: TGTGCCAGCAGCGTAGGGCTAGCGGGGGGGCAAGAGACCCAGTACTTC.

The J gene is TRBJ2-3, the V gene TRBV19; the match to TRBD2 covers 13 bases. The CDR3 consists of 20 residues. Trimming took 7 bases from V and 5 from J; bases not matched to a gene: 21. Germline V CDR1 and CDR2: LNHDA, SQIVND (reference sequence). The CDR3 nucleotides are TGTGCCAGTACTCCTAAACCAACTGCGACTAGCGGGGGGCCCGGAGATACGCAGTATTTT. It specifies CASTPKPTATSGGPGDTQYF.

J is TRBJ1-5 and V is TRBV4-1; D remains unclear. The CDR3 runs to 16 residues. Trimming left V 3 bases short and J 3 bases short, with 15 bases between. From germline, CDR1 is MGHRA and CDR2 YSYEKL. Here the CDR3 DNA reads TGCGCCAGCAGCCATTTAGACATACCTAACAATCAGCCCCAGCATTTT. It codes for CASSHLDIPNNQPQHF.

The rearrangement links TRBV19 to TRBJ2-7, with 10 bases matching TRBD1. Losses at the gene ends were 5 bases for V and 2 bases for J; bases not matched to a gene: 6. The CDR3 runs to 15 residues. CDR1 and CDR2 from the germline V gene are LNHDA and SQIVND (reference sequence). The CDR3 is CASSWAGQGTYEQYF. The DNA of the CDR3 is TGTGCCAGTAGTTGGGCGGGACAGGGGACCTACGAGCAGTACTTC.

The CDR3 is CASSMEASGGARISTDTQYF. Written as DNA, the CDR3 is TGTGCCAGTAGTATGGAGGCTAGCGGGGGGGCCAGGATTAGCACAGATACGCAGTATTTT. V usage is TRBV19 and J usage is TRBJ2-3; 12 bases are a match to TRBD2. V lost 3 bases and J lost 0; bases outside the gene matches: 13. The CDR3 length is 20 residues. Germline CDR1 reads LNHDA; CDR2 reads SQIVND (reference sequence).

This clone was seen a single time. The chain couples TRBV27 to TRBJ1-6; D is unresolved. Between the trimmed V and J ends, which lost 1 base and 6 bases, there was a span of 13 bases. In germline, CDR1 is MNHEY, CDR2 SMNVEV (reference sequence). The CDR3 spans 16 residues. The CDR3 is CASSLLGVASNSPLHF. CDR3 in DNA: TGTGCCAGCAGTTTATTAGGAGTGGCAAGTAATTCACCCCTCCACTTT.